This TCR beta chain emerged from a study of blood T cell repertoires in COVID-19. About the study: Sites across the United States, Italy and Spain contributed samples from acute and convalescent COVID-19.

CDR1 is MNHEY and CDR2 is SMNVEV in the germline V gene (reference sequence). This CDR3 has 13 amino acids. V was clipped by 6 bases and J by 2 bases; unmatched bases: 3. Libraries were prepared by immunoSEQ multiplex PCR; TCRdb keeps only in-frame clonotypes and omits some of them. The sample lists a few hundred thousand clones; around nine tenths were seen once. The rearrangement joins TRBV27 to TRBJ2-7, with 8 bases lining up with TRBD2. The sequence was collected from a man aged 35-49 years who had recovered from COVID-19. What was sequenced was peripheral blood. CDR3 bases: TGTGCCAGCAGGAGCGGGGGAGCCTACGAGCAGTACTTC. It specifies CASRSGGAYEQYF.